One and the same sample provided the 21 T cell receptor beta chains below, sequenced in a study of response to subunit inactivated influenza vaccine. Using its own MiXCR run on the RT-PCR reads, TCRdb lists one record per CDR3 protein. The sample records hundreds of thousands of distinct CDR3 sequences, roughly 12% being singletons. The data were also submitted as part of a second study, on T cells expressing NK-cell markers. That paper notes: UMIs accompanied the 5'RACE template switching by which TCR beta cDNA was made.

The sequences come from PBMCs from blood, collected on the day of vaccination. These receptors were obtained from a man between 50 and 59 years old who received an inactivated influenza vaccine.

This clonotype has a handful of counts. The V call is TRBV28, the J call TRBJ1-4, with TRBD1 matching over 7 bases. The CDR3 is 14 amino acids. Germline values: CDR1 MDHEN, CDR2 SYDVKM. V was pared by 6 bases and J by 5 bases, with 6 bases of the junction left unmatched. This chain's CDR3 is CASRPGQPNEKLFF. The CDR3 nucleotides read TGTGCCAGCAGGCCGGGACAGCCCAATGAAAAACTGTTTTTT.

V gene TRBV4-3 combines with J gene TRBJ1-1, with TRBD1 identical over 7 bases. Unmatched junction bases numbered 12, after V lost 1 base and J lost 10 bases. Germline assignment: CDR1 LGHNA and CDR2 YSLEER. The CDR3 covers 15 residues. CDR3 sequence (DNA): TGCGCCAGCAGCCAAGCCCCGACAGGGTACGAGAGAGCTTTCTTT. Protein: CASSQAPTGYERAFF.

This clonotype was recorded many times. This chain joins TRBV5-5 and TRBJ1-6; D is uncertain. V lost 0 bases and J 6 bases, leaving 10 bases between the germline ends. Germline V gene sequence: CDR1 SGHKS, CDR2 YYEKEE (reference sequence). The CDR3 extends over 15 amino acids. CDR3 protein: CASSLAPVINSPLHF. The CDR3 bases are TGTGCCAGCAGCTTGGCCCCTGTAATTAATTCACCCCTCCACTTT.

In its sample, this clonotype was seen a few times. The chain combines TRBV6-4 with TRBJ2-1, with 8 positions matching TRBD2. Per the germline V gene, CDR1 is MRHNA and CDR2 is SNTAGT. Trimming at V came to 0 bases and at J to 9 bases, leaving 13 bases not matched to a gene. This CDR3 is built from 17 residues. For the CDR3, the DNA is TGTGCCAGCAGTGACTCCCTCTTATCGGGGGGGCGGTTTGAGCAGTTCTTC. The encoded protein is CASSDSLLSGGRFEQFF.

This clonotype appeared a few times. The chain uses TRBV20-1 and TRBJ2-1, with TRBD2 matching 12 bases. The junction had 6 bases not matched to a gene; V was cut back by 5 bases and J by 7 bases. CDR1 and CDR2 from the germline V gene are DFQATT and SNEGSKA (reference sequence). CDR3 size: 14 residues. CDR3 nucleotide sequence: TGCAGTGCTCCGACTAGCGGGAGACTGAATGAGCAGTTCTTC. Protein sequence: CSAPTSGRLNEQFF.

The genes are TRBV15 and TRBJ2-7; 9 bases are shared with TRBD2. CDR1 is LNHNV, CDR2 YYDKDF, per germline (reference sequence). V shed 0 bases, J shed 3 bases, and the junction held 3 bases outside the gene matches. This CDR3 has 15 residues. The CDR3 coding sequence is TGTGCCACCAGCAGAGAACCTAGCGGGAACTACGAGCAGTACTTC. This gives the protein CATSREPSGNYEQYF.

The chain has TRBV12-3 or TRBV12-4 and TRBJ1-6; D might be TRBD1 (5 bases). This CDR3 has 15 residues. Between the trimmed V and J ends, which lost 0 bases and 8 bases, there was a span of 11 bases. The CDR3 coding sequence is TGTGCCAGCAGTTTAGCAGGGACTGATCATTCACCCCTCCACTTT. This gives the protein CASSLAGTDHSPLHF.

V is TRBV20-1 and J is TRBJ2-1; 10 bases map to TRBD2. Germline V CDR1 and CDR2: DFQATT, SNEGSKA (reference sequence). This CDR3 is built from 14 residues. The trim removed 1 base at V and 7 bases at J, leaving 4 bases unmatched. CDR3 sequence reads: CSARVLAGLNEQFF. The CDR3 DNA reads TGCAGTGCTAGAGTACTAGCGGGATTGAATGAGCAGTTCTTC.

This clonotype turned up a few times. CDR3 DNA: TGCGCCAGCAGGGGGACAGGGACAAATCAGCCCCAGCATTTT. It yields the protein CASRGTGTNQPQHF. The gene calls are TRBV10-2 and TRBJ1-5, with 9 bases fitting TRBD1. CDR1 is WSHSY and CDR2 is SAAADI in the germline V gene. J gave up 4 bases and V 6 bases, and 4 bases lay outside the gene matches. The CDR3 runs 14 residues.

This clonotype was counted ten times or more. The gene calls are TRBV5-1 and TRBJ1-1; D uncertain. The CDR3 loop spans 12 amino acids. CDR1 SGHRS and CDR2 YFSETQ come from the germline V gene. Trimming stripped 0 bases from V and 6 bases from J, with 6 bases between. The CDR3 loop is CASSLDGSEAFF. In DNA form, the CDR3 reads TGCGCCAGCAGCTTGGATGGGTCTGAAGCTTTCTTT.

Written as DNA, the CDR3 is TGCAGTGCCAAACAGGGGGCCAATAGGTGGTATGAGCAGTTCTTC. This gives the protein CSAKQGANRWYEQFF. The chain uses TRBV20-1 and TRBJ2-1, with 9 bases that match TRBD1. V was pared by 6 bases and J by 8 bases, with 14 bases of the junction left unmatched. The V gene's germline CDR1 is DFQATT and CDR2 SNEGSKA (reference sequence). The CDR3 is 15 amino acids.

This clonotype was found a few times. The chain is built from TRBV11-1 and TRBJ2-5; no clear D. The CDR3 covers 11 residues. Trimming took off 1 base at V and 6 bases at J, with 3 bases between the two ends. Germline V CDR1 and CDR2: SGHAT, FQDESV (reference sequence). The CDR3, as DNA: TGTGCCAGCAGCTTAGTTAAGACCCAGTACTTC. The encoded protein is CASSLVKTQYF.

The V call is TRBV11-2, the J call TRBJ2-1; 11 bases are a match to TRBD2. Germline CDR1 SGHAT, CDR2 FQNNGV. This CDR3 comprises 17 residues. The V segment lost 0 bases and the J segment 6 bases; nucleotides outside the gene matches: 7. In DNA, the CDR3 is TGTGCCAGCAGCTTAGAAGGTAGCGGGGGGGCAGGCAATGAGCAGTTCTTC. Residues: CASSLEGSGGAGNEQFF.

The chain joins TRBV6-2 or TRBV6-3 to TRBJ2-7; D is unresolved. Germline lookup yields CDR1 MNHEY and CDR2 SVGEGT. This CDR3 spans 12 amino acids. Trimming cost V 3 bases and J 3 bases, with 6 bases left between them. The DNA of the CDR3 is TGTGCCAGCAGTTATGTCCGCTACGAGCAGTACTTC. This codes for CASSYVRYEQYF.

The J gene is TRBJ1-2, the V gene TRBV12-3 or TRBV12-4; 8 bases map to TRBD1. V shed 1 base and J 4 bases; nucleotides not matched to a gene: 8. The CDR3 length is 16 residues. The CDR3 nucleotides are TGTGCCAGCAGTTTAGTCGCAGGGGGCGCCGGCTATGGCTACACCTTC. This encodes CASSLVAGGAGYGYTF.

This clonotype was counted between two and nine times. The chain carries TRBV6-2 or TRBV6-3 and TRBJ2-7; a possible D gene is TRBD2 (5 bases). Germline V gene lookup returns CDR1 MNHEY and CDR2 SVGEGT. Trimming removed 7 bases at V and 2 bases at J, with 24 bases between. The CDR3 has 17 amino acids. DNA for the CDR3: TGTGCCAGCACGCAGGCGAAACTAGTGACTTATCCCTACGAGCAGTACTTC. Translated: CASTQAKLVTYPYEQYF.

The chain uses TRBV5-6 and TRBJ1-5, with D unclear. The CDR3 is made up of 14 amino acids. The germline V gene encodes CDR1 SGHDT and CDR2 YYEEEE. V lost 2 bases to trimming and J lost 5 bases, with 11 bases between them. As DNA, the CDR3 is TGTGCCAGCAGCTTAGGACGGAGGGATCAGCCCCAGCATTTT. It yields the protein CASSLGRRDQPQHF. Full variable domain (remainder filled in from reference TRBV5-6 and TRBJ1-5): DAGVTQSPTHLIKTRGQQVTLRCSPKSGHDTVSWYQQALGQGPQFIFQYYEEEERQRGNFPDRFSGHQFPNYSSELNVNALLLGDSALYLCASSLGRRDQPQHFGDGTRLSIL.

There are a few counts of this clonotype. This chain joins TRBV25-1 and TRBJ2-3; D may correspond to TRBD1 or TRBD2 (5 bases each). V lost 4 bases and J lost 5, with 16 bases in between. CDR1 and CDR2 (germline): MGHDK, SYGVNS. This CDR3 comprises 15 residues. Here the CDR3 reads CASSGPGDGRDTQYF. Here the CDR3 DNA reads TGTGCCAGCAGTGGCCCCGGGGACGGACGAGATACGCAGTATTTT.

This clonotype appeared a single time. The chain recombines TRBV12-3 or TRBV12-4 with TRBJ1-6, with D perhaps matching TRBD1 (5 bases). The CDR3 contains 14 residues. V lost 4 bases to trimming and J lost 7 bases, with 11 bases between them. The CDR3 here is CASSWRGENSPLHF. CDR3 coding DNA: TGTGCCAGCAGTTGGAGAGGGGAAAATTCACCCCTCCACTTT.

This clonotype occurred a few times. The rearrangement joins TRBV10-3 to TRBJ2-1; D may be TRBD1 (6 bases). V was cut by 6 bases and J by 10 bases, with 19 bases left in between. This CDR3 has 14 residues. From germline, CDR1 is ENHRY and CDR2 SYGVKD. The CDR3: CAIRATAGVPEQFF. The CDR3 bases are TGTGCCATCAGAGCGACGGCAGGGGTGCCGGAGCAGTTCTTC.

The table lists this clonotype with a few counts. V gene TRBV15 combines with J gene TRBJ1-5; no firm D call. This CDR3 region has 13 residues. Germline CDR1 LNHNV, CDR2 YYDKDF (reference sequence). Trimming took off 3 bases at V and 6 bases at J, with 9 bases between the two ends. CDR3 nucleotide sequence: TGTGCCACCAGCAGTTACAGTATTCAGCCCCAGCATTTT. This sequence encodes CATSSYSIQPQHF.